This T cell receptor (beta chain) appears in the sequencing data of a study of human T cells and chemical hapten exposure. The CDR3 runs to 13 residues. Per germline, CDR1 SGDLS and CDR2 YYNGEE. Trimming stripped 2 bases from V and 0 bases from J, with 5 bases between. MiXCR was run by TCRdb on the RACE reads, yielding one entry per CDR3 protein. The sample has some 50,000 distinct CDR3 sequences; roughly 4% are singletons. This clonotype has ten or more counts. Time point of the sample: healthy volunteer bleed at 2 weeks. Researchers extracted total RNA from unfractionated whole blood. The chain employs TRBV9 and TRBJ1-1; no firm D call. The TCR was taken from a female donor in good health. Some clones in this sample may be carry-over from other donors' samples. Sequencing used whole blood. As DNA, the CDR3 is TGTGCCAGCAGCGTGGGCATGAACACTGAAGCTTTCTTT. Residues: CASSVGMNTEAFF.